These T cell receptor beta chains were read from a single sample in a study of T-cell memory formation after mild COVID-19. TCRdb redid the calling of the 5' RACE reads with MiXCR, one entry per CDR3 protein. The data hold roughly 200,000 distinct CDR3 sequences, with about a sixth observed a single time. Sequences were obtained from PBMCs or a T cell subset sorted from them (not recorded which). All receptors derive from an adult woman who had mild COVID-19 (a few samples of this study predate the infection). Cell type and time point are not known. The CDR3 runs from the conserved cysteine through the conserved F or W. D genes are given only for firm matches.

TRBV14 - CASRAVAGGEQYF
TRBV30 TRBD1 CACTGTGGSYEQYF
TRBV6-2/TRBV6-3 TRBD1 CASSLFSGGEQYF
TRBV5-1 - CASSLNLGEKLFF
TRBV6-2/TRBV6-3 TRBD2 CASRNSGSIDEQFF
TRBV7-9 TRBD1 CASSSGQVSAAGTEAFF
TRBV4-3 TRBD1 CASSRSGTGTREQYF
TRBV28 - CASSQEMGANVLTF
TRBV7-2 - CASSRRVDTEAFF
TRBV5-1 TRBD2 CASSLLPGAGGPIGELFF
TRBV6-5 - CASSSSESKAFF
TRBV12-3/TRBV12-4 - CASSVKGYEQYF
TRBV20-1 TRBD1 CSAPPGQGKRAHYEQYF
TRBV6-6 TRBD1 CASSTPGQGTDTQYF
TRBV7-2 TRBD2 CASSLSTSGRGTDTQYF
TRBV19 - CASRPNSGNTIYF
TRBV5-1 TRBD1 CASSLGGQGMYEQYF
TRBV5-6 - CASSPGLDTQYF
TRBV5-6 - CASSLYRGVATNEKLFF
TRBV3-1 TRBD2 CASSQVPSGSYNEQFF
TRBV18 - CASSLGIPTDTQYF
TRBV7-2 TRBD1 CASSPLTTGANEQFF
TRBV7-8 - CASGEGERLRDDSYEQYF
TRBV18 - CASSLQGATGELFF
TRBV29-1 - CSVGDPRNIQYF
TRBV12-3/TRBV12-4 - CASSRDGNTDTQYF
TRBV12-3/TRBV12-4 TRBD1 CASSLGDRRFF
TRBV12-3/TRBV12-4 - CATSTSGTGFGIYNEQFF
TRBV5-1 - CASSVNRDGYTF
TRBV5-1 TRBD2 CASSLRLASTDTQYF
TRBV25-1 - CASSEAAISETQYF
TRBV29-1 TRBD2 CSVDGGGKTQYF
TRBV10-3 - CAIAGLSSYEQYF
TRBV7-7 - CASSFRPLDTQYF
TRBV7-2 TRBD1 CASRPRTGGAAEKLFF
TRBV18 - CASSPESPGSYNEQFF
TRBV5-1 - CASSRAGQSTDTQYF
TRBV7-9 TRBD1 CASSLAAWTGHYNEQFF
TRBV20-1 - CSARDPGPTMNTEAFF
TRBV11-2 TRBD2 CASSLDIFSGGPGNTQYF
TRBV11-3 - CASSLDGSYSYNEQFF
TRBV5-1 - CASSLSRGVDTQYF
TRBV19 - CASRLQGGNQPQHF
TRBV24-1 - CATKGRGNSGELFF
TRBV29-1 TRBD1 CSVLGQGATGELFF
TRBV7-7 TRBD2 CASSPVSGGGELFF
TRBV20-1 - CSASRAPRTYEQYF
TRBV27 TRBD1 CASSQTTGISPLHF
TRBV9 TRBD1 CASSAQGAKNTEAFF
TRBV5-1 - CASSLGSGFQYEQYF